This paragraph reports one TCR beta chain. Its matching antigen is unknown. This sample stems from a study of identical twins. Regarding the study as a whole: The abundant beta clonotypes from cord blood had fewer insertions, and memory repertoires had none of this.

A single record per CDR3 protein comes from TCRdb applying MiXCR to the 5' RACE reads. The data hold 350,000 or so distinct CDR3 sequences, with about 9% observed a single time. The sequencing sample was made of naive T cells sorted from blood. The source of this sequence is a woman aged 50 to 65 in good health.

The CDR3 sequence is CASGLVRYNEQFF. In nucleotides, the CDR3 is TGTGCTAGTGGTTTGGTCAGATACAATGAGCAGTTCTTC. This sequence joins TRBV12-5 and TRBJ2-1; no definite D call. There are 13 residues in the CDR3. V was trimmed by 0 bases and J by 4 bases, leaving 4 bases between them. In germline, CDR1 is LGHNT, CDR2 FRNRAP. Complete variable domain (other parts from reference TRBV12-5 and TRBJ2-1): DARVTQTPRHKVTEMGQEVTMRCQPILGHNTVFWYRQTMMQGLELLAYFRNRAPLDDSGMPKDRFSAEMPDATLATLKIQPSEPRDSAVYFCASGLVRYNEQFFGPGTRLTVL.